These 7 T cell receptor beta chains were all obtained from the same sample, sequenced in a study of T cell repertoires in cytomegalovirus infection. TCRdb re-called the reads with MiXCR, one entry per CDR3 protein. The repertoire holds 640,000 or so distinct CDR3 sequences, with around 32% as singletons. Antigens for these TCRs are unknown. This material consisted of cultured PBMCs, taken from culture after CMV antigen stimulation. These receptors were obtained from a human donor in good health (CMV status not recorded). Some clones in this sample may be carry-over from other donors' samples.

This clonotype was seen a few times. The chain carries TRBV10-3 and TRBJ2-7, with no clear D. V lost 2 bases to trimming and J lost 2 bases, with 10 bases between them. Germline loops: CDR1 ENHRY, CDR2 SYGVKD. The CDR3 consists of 14 residues. CDR3 region: CAISEKGAAYEQYF. The CDR3 bases are TGTGCCATCAGTGAGAAAGGAGCAGCCTACGAGCAGTACTTC.

The rearrangement links TRBV12-3 or TRBV12-4 to TRBJ2-7, with TRBD1 as a possible D gene (7 bases). This CDR3 comprises 15 residues. V dropped 8 bases and J dropped 1 base, with 18 bases sitting between them. CDR3 loop: CASQRGAGQSYEQYF. The CDR3 DNA reads as TGTGCCAGCCAACGGGGCGCGGGACAGTCCTACGAGCAGTACTTC.

The CDR3 is CASSSPRSTGDEKLFF. CDR3 nucleotides: TGTGCCAGCAGTTCGCCCCGCTCCACAGGGGACGAAAAACTGTTTTTT. The chain has TRBV27 and TRBJ1-4; 7 bases agree with TRBD1. J was trimmed by 8 bases and V by 4 bases; bases with no gene match: 13. Germline CDR1 is MNHEY and CDR2 is SMNVEV (reference sequence). This CDR3 is 16 amino acids long.

In its sample, this clonotype was seen a few times. The chain is built from TRBV9 and TRBJ1-4, with D maybe TRBD1 (5 bases). The CDR3 is made up of 15 amino acids. Looked up from germline, CDR1 is SGDLS and CDR2 is YYNGEE. Trimming took off 3 bases at V and 8 bases at J, with 17 bases between the two ends. The CDR3 loop is CASSARGGVGEKLFF. The CDR3 DNA sequence: TGTGCCAGCAGCGCCCGCGGAGGGGTAGGAGAAAAACTGTTTTTT.

CDR3 loop: CATSRDYRGDGYTF. CDR3 nucleotide sequence: TGTGCCACCAGCAGAGATTACAGGGGGGATGGCTACACCTTC. The chain combines TRBV15 with TRBJ1-2, with TRBD1 matching 8 bases. Germline trimming cut 0 bases from V and 6 bases from J; bases unmatched to any gene: 3. The CDR3 length is 14 residues. Germline CDR1 and CDR2: LNHNV and YYDKDF (reference sequence). Using reference TRBV15 and TRBJ1-2 for the parts outside the CDR3, the full variable domain is DAMVIQNPRYQVTQFGKPVTLSCSQTLNHNVMYWYQQKSSQAPKLLFHYYDKDFNNEADTPDNFQSRRPNTSFCFLDIRSPGLGDTAMYLCATSRDYRGDGYTFGSGTRLTVV.

The rearrangement joins TRBV7-6 to TRBJ2-1; 8 positions agree with TRBD2. CDR3 length equals 16 residues. Germline V gives CDR1 SGHVS, CDR2 FNYEAQ. V shed 5 bases and J 5 bases; nucleotides not matched to a gene: 11. The CDR3 loop is CASSPWDGGGNNEQFF. As DNA, the CDR3 is TGTGCCAGCAGCCCATGGGACGGGGGGGGGAACAATGAGCAGTTCTTC. The complete variable domain, with remaining parts taken from reference TRBV7-6 and TRBJ2-1, reads GAGVSQSPRYKVTKRGQDVALRCDPISGHVSLYWYRQALGQGPEFLTYFNYEAQQDKSGLPNDRFSAERPEGSISTLTIQRTEQRDSAMYRCASSPWDGGGNNEQFFGPGTRLTVL.

This chain links TRBV6-5 with TRBJ1-6, with 9 bases matching TRBD1. Germline CDR1 and CDR2: MNHEY and SVGAGI. After removal of 2 bases from V and 10 bases from J, the junction contained 6 bases not matched to a gene. The CDR3 has 15 residues. CDR3 region: CASSYTGGVESPLHF. In nucleotides, the CDR3 is TGTGCCAGCAGTTACACAGGGGGCGTAGAGTCACCCCTCCACTTT.